This entry features one TCR beta chain sequence. Autoimmune disease history or systemic immunosuppression barred patients. Patients had blood sampled at baseline and again on cycle 4 day 1 and cycle 7 day 1. This sample was taken from a study of OX40 agonist ivuxolimab in advanced cancers. Study background: Patients with hepatocellular carcinoma, melanoma, renal cell or head and neck cancer made up the dose-escalation patients. Two cutaneous melanoma patients and one hepatocellular carcinoma patient, three in all, had partial responses.

TCRdb's copy holds only in-frame clones and misses some; the assay was immunoSEQ multiplex PCR. The sample records around 71,000 clones, approximately 90% being singletons. This CDR3 has 16 amino acids. CDR1 is MDHEN and CDR2 is SYDVKM in the germline V gene. V was shortened by 3 bases and J by 1 base, with 15 bases between the two germline ends. This chain connects TRBV28 to TRBJ1-1; D might be TRBD1 (6 bases). This TCR came from an adult with an advanced solid tumor such as melanoma, head and neck, liver or kidney cancer. Sequencing was performed on CD4+ or CD8+ T cells sorted from blood, taken in a trial of the OX40 agonist ivuxolimab. CDR3 loop: CASSFVNRVKNTEAFF. CDR3 DNA: TGTGCCAGCAGTTTTGTGAACAGGGTGAAGAACACTGAAGCTTTCTTT.